This entry concerns a single T cell receptor beta chain. TCRdb re-called the RT-PCR reads through MiXCR, storing one row per CDR3 protein. The sample lists about 96,000 distinct CDR3 sequences; about 48% were seen once. This sample was included in a study of patients and donors after allogeneic stem cell transplantation. Sequencing was done on a sample of blood, either unsorted or a sorted T cell fraction (not recorded which). The source is a human donor who was either an allogeneic HSCT recipient or a stem cell or donor lymphocyte infusion donor (not recorded which). It is not recorded whose cells these are; they may come from a transplant donor.

The CDR3 spells CASSGPTYKGAQDYGYTF. The CDR3 DNA reads as TGTGCCAGCAGCGGCCCCACTTACAAAGGGGCGCAGGACTATGGCTACACCTTC. The chain uses TRBV27 and TRBJ1-2; D might be TRBD1 (5 bases). Trimming left V 6 bases short and J 3 bases short, with 26 bases between. CDR1 is MNHEY and CDR2 is SMNVEV in the germline V gene (reference sequence). The CDR3 loop spans 18 amino acids.